Listed below are T cell receptor beta chains from one sample, sequenced in a study of technical replicates of blood from a handful of donors. TCRdb keeps only in-frame clones here, not all; method: immunoSEQ multiplex PCR. Here the sample spans about 100,000 clones, approximately 96% being singletons. The sample was T cells isolated from PBMCs. These receptors came from a human donor in good health. CDR3s include the opening cysteine and the closing phenylalanine or tryptophan. A D gene is named only where the DNA matches it firmly. The size entry is marked missing in some rows and otherwise reads once, few, many or a size class.

TRBJ2-7 TRBD2 NA TRBV13 CASSSSSGRRSFEQYF TGTGCCAGCAGCTCCTCTAGCGGGCGGAGGTCATTCGAGCAGTACTTC
TRBJ2-3 TRBD2 NA TRBV5-6 CASSSLAGGTDTQYF TGTGCCAGCAGCTCGCTAGCGGGAGGAACAGATACGCAGTATTTT
TRBJ2-5 NA NA TRBV27 CASREGQGTETQYF TGTGCCAGCCGAGAAGGGCAGGGGACAGAGACCCAGTACTTC
TRBJ2-1 TRBD2 NA TRBV7-8 CASSPIAGGFGNEQFF TGTGCCAGCAGCCCCATAGCGGGGGGATTTGGGAATGAGCAGTTCTTC
TRBJ2-3 NA NA TRBV25-1 CASSEYGLVPTDTQYF TGTGCCAGCAGTGAATATGGCCTAGTACCGACAGATACGCAGTATTTT
TRBJ1-2 NA NA TRBV5-8 CASRTTTVYGYTF TGTGCCAGCAGAACTACTACCGTCTATGGCTACACCTTC
TRBJ1-1 NA NA TRBV10-2 CASRGSGTEAFF TGCGCCAGCAGGGGTTCGGGCACTGAAGCTTTCTTT
TRBJ1-1 NA NA TRBV19 CASSKGAAHFNTEAFF TGTGCCAGTAGTAAAGGGGCAGCTCACTTTAACACTGAAGCTTTCTTT
TRBJ1-6 TRBD1 NA TRBV5-1 CASSQMGQGVENSPLHF TGCGCCAGCAGCCAAATGGGGCAGGGGGTGGAGAATTCACCCCTCCACTTT
TRBJ1-1 NA NA TRBV11-3 CASGQGGTEAFF TGTGCCAGCGGGCAGGGAGGCACTGAAGCTTTCTTT
TRBJ1-1 NA NA TRBV30 CAWSNRPRQRHAEAFF TGTGCCTGGTCTAACAGGCCCCGACAACGACACGCTGAAGCTTTCTTT
TRBJ2-2 NA once TRBV5-1 CASSSGTPGPGELFF TGCGCCAGCAGCTCCGGGACACCGGGTCCGGGTGAGCTGTTTTTT
TRBJ2-1 TRBD2 NA TRBV6-1 CASSALAGAYNEQFF TGTGCCAGCAGTGCCCTAGCGGGGGCTTACAATGAGCAGTTCTTC
TRBJ2-7 NA NA TRBV5-6 CASTRWSSYEQYF TGTGCCAGCACCCGGTGGAGCTCCTACGAGCAGTACTTC
TRBJ2-1 TRBD1 NA TRBV30 CAWGFGQGLYNEQFF TGTGCCTGGGGGTTTGGACAGGGGCTCTACAATGAGCAGTTCTTC
TRBJ2-7 TRBD2 once TRBV13 CASSPPRGGNGDYEQYF TGTGCCAGCAGCCCACCACGGGGGGGCAACGGGGACTACGAGCAGTACTTC
TRBJ1-5 NA NA TRBV19 CASSIKGGGHQPQHF TGTGCCAGTAGTATCAAGGGCGGGGGGCATCAGCCCCAGCATTTT
TRBJ1-5 TRBD1 NA TRBV7-2 CASSFWTGVNQPQHF TGTGCCAGCAGCTTTTGGACAGGGGTAAATCAGCCCCAGCATTTT
TRBJ1-1 TRBD1 NA TRBV11-3 CASSTRQGSNTEAFF TGTGCCAGCAGCACCCGACAGGGGTCAAACACTGAAGCTTTCTTT
TRBJ1-5 NA NA TRBV5-1 CASSLAGDNQPQHF TGCGCCAGCAGCTTGGCAGGGGACAATCAGCCCCAGCATTTT
TRBJ1-2 NA NA TRBV6-4 CASSDQLISGLDGYTF TGTGCCAGCAGTGACCAACTTATTTCAGGGCTGGATGGCTACACCTTC
TRBJ2-7 NA NA TRBV23-1 CASSHEDIQGFHYPPNSYEQYF TGCGCCAGCAGTCACGAGGATATTCAGGGTTTCCATTATCCGCCGAACTCCTACGAGCAGTACTTC
TRBJ2-7 TRBD2 NA TRBV10-3 CATGLALSEQYF TGTGCCACGGGACTAGCCCTCTCGGAGCAGTACTTC
TRBJ2-3 TRBD2 NA TRBV9 CASSPAAGGLLDTQYF TGTGCCAGCAGCCCGGCTGCGGGAGGTTTGTTGGATACGCAGTATTTT
TRBJ1-2 NA NA TRBV27 CASSFDRNYGYTF TGTGCCAGCAGTTTTGACAGGAACTATGGCTACACCTTC
TRBJ2-7 TRBD2 NA TRBV6-1 CASSEVLGGEQYF TGTGCCAGCAGTGAAGTTTTGGGAGGGGAGCAGTACTTC
TRBJ2-2 NA once TRBV30 CAWSIGQYARGELFF TGTGCCTGGAGCATTGGGCAGTACGCGAGAGGGGAGCTGTTTTTT
TRBJ1-2 NA once TRBV2 CASNVRYGYTF TGTGCCAGCAACGTGAGATATGGCTACACCTTC
TRBJ2-7 NA NA TRBV4-1 CASSQGDSYEQYF TGCGCCAGCAGCCAAGGAGACAGCTACGAGCAGTACTTC
TRBJ2-5 TRBD2 NA TRBV27 CASGRGAETQYF TGTGCCAGCGGGCGGGGGGCCGAGACCCAGTACTTC
TRBJ2-7 TRBD1 NA TRBV27 CASSLGQGAYEQYF TGTGCCAGCAGTCTCGGACAGGGTGCCTACGAGCAGTACTTC
TRBJ1-1 NA NA TRBV4-1 CASSQGQLRNTEAFF TGCGCCAGCAGCCAAGGACAACTCCGAAACACTGAAGCTTTCTTT
TRBJ2-1 NA NA TRBV18 CASSPGLNEQFF TGTGCCAGCTCACCGGGCCTAAATGAGCAGTTCTTC
TRBJ2-3 NA NA TRBV7-8 CASSGYQVDTQYF TGTGCCAGCAGCGGGTATCAGGTGGATACGCAGTATTTT
TRBJ2-7 TRBD2 NA TRBV11-2 CASSTDWVAGGYEQYF TGTGCCAGCAGCACCGATTGGGTAGCGGGAGGCTACGAGCAGTACTTC
TRBJ1-5 NA NA TRBV28 CASRKYIGTGNQPQHF TGTGCCAGCAGAAAGTATATTGGTACAGGCAATCAGCCCCAGCATTTT
TRBJ1-6 NA NA TRBV9 CASSASTGYNSPLHF TGTGCCAGCAGCGCCTCAACAGGATATAATTCACCCCTCCACTTT
TRBJ2-7 NA NA TRBV10-3 CAISEARSRYEQYF TGTGCCATCAGTGAGGCGAGGTCCCGGTACGAGCAGTACTTC
TRBJ2-1 TRBD1 once TRBV7-9 CASAGTGYYNEQFF TGTGCCAGCGCCGGGACAGGGTACTACAATGAGCAGTTCTTC
TRBJ2-2 NA once TRBV27 CASSLTGPSTGELFF TGTGCCAGCAGTTTGACAGGCCCGTCCACCGGGGAGCTGTTTTTT
TRBJ1-1 NA NA TRBV18 CASSPSRRAQMNTEAFF TGTGCCAGCTCGCCCTCGCGCAGGGCCCAAATGAACACTGAAGCTTTCTTT
TRBJ2-7 NA NA TRBV5-1 CASSWGTGTYEQYF TGCGCCAGCAGCTGGGGGACTGGGACCTACGAGCAGTACTTC
TRBJ2-7 TRBD2 NA TRBV7-9 CASRGGLAGDYEQYF TGTGCCAGTAGGGGGGGACTAGCGGGGGACTACGAGCAGTACTTC
TRBJ2-5 TRBD2 NA TRBV5-1 CASSLVGLAGVQETQYF TGCGCCAGCAGCTTGGTCGGACTAGCGGGAGTTCAAGAGACCCAGTACTTC
TRBJ2-7 NA NA TRBV11-2 CASSFDYHVGNEQYF TGTGCCAGCAGCTTCGACTATCACGTGGGCAACGAGCAGTACTTC